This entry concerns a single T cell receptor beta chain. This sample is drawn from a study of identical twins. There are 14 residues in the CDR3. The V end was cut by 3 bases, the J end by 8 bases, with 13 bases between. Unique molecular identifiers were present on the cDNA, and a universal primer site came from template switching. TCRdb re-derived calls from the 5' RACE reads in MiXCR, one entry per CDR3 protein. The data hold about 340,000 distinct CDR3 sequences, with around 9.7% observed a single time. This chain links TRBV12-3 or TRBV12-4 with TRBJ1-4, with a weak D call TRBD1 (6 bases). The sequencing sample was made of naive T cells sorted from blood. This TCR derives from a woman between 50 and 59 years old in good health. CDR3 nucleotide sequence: TGTGCCAGCAGTTTTGAGAGGACAGTAGAAAAACTGTTTTTT. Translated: CASSFERTVEKLFF.